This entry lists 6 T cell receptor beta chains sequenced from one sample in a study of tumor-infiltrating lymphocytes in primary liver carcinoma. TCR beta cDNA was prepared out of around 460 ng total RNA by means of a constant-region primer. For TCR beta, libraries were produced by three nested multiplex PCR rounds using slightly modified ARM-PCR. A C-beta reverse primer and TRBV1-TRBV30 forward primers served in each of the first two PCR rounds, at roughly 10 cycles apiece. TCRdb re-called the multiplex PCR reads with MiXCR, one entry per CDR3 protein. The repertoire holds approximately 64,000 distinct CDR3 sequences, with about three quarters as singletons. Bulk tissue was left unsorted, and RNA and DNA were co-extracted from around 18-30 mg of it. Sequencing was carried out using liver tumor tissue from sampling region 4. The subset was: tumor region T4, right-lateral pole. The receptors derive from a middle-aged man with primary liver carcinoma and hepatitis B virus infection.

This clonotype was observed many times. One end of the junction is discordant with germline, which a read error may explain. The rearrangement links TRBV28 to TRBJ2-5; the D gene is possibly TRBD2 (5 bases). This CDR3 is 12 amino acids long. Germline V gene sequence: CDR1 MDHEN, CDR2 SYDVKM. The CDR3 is CASSLGTSGVDF. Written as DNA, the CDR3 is TGTGCCAGCAGTTTAGGAACTAGTGGGGTCGACTTC.

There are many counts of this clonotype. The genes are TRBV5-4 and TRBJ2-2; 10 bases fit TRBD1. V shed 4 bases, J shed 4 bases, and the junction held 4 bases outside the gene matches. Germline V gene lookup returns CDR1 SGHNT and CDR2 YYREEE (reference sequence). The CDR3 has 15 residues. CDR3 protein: CASSVGQGSTGELFF. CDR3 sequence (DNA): TGTGCCAGCAGCGTGGGACAGGGGAGCACCGGGGAGCTGTTTTTT.

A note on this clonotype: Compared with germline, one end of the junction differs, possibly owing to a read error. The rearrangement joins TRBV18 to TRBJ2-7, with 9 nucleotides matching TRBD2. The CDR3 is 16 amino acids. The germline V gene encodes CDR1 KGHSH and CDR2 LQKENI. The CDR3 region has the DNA TGTGCCAGCTCAACAACCGGAGGGACTAGCCCCTACGAGCAATACTTC. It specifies CASSTTGGTSPYEQYF.

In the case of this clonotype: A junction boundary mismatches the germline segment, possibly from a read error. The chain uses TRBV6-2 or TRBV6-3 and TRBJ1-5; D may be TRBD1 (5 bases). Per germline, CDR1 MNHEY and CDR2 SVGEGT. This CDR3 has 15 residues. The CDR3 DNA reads TGTGCCAGCAGTTTGGACAATTATGGCAATCAGCCCAAGCATTTT. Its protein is CASSLDNYGNQPKHF.

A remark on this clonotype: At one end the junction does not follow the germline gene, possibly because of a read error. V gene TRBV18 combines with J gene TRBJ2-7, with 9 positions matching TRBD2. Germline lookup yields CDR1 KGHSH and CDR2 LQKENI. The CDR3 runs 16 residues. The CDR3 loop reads CASSPTRGTSPYEQHF. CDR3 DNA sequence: TGTGCCAGCTCACCAACCAGAGGGACTAGCCCCTACGAGCAGCACTTC.

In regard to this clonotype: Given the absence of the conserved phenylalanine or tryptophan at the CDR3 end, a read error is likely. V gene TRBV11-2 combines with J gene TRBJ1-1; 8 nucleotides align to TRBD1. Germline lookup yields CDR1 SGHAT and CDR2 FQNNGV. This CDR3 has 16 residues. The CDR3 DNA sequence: TGTGCTAGCAGCTTAGCATACAGGGGGACGGGAACTGAAGCTTTCTCT. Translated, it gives CASSLAYRGTGTEAFS.